The entry below gives a single T cell receptor beta chain sequence along with its context. The target of this receptor is not known. No much larger clone is present one base from it, and per-base qualities are unavailable. This sample is part of a study of shared clonotypes between healthy human individuals (dated by TCRdb to about 2020). Looking at the study overall: Three men and a couple of women, aged 18 to 49 years, made up the cohort. Per donor, three plates each were used for CD4 naive and CD4 memory, two for CD8 naive, and one for CD8 memory. Blood TCR repertoires of several healthy adults were deeply sequenced to estimate repertoire size and the extent of clonotype sharing between individuals. Different laboratories and diverse techniques were used to prepare libraries and sequence TCR repertoires, to increase sequencing depth and limit assay-specific biases. Each donor's leukapheresis produced roughly between roughly 0.9 and 9 billion PBMCs. What the research found in general, with its limitations: Estimated clonotype richness was generally larger for naive than for memory subsets. Even with the large sequencing depth, rarefaction of the sorted-subset datasets indicated that sequencing was incomplete. The genetic and exposure-history diversity represented was limited by the small number of donors. Sampling was restricted to blood, and TCR repertoires in tissues likely differ from the TCR repertoires found in blood. Based on pairwise subsampling, the degree of clonotype sharing among donors was expected to be affected by sequencing depth. When a few donors were compared, the shared fraction of clonotypes was around 4.6% for naive CD4, around 3.6% for naive CD8, about 2.5% for memory CD4, and 0.4% for memory CD8. Compared with non-shared clonotypes, the clonotypes found in all four sorted-subset donors had higher generation probabilities.

For the CD8 naive samples, CD45RO-negative cells were positively selected for CCR7, yielding a CD45RA+CCR7+ population from which TemRA cells were excluded. The donors were healthy, HIV-negative adults with no recently reported acute infections or vaccinations. All donors were Caucasian adults living in Nashville, Tennessee, USA. Blood was collected by leukapheresis, and PBMCs were isolated by Ficoll-Histopaque density gradient centrifugation and then cryopreserved in liquid nitrogen vapor phase. Analytical flow cytometry was used to check the purity and quantity of every magnetically sorted T cell population. Each sorted fraction had its genomic DNA isolated and then quantified by UV absorbance on a Nanodrop 2000c. There are 15 amino acids in the CDR3, from cysteine to phenylalanine inclusive. This entry keeps only the CDR3 DNA: 45 bases, framed from base 1. The V and J ends are trimmed by 4 bases and 0 bases, leaving 9 bases between them. Via the germline V gene (reference sequence), CDR1 is LNHDA and CDR2 SQIVND.

Using the deep immunoSEQ assay, multiplex PCR amplified TCR CDR3 regions from genomic DNA. Extracted genomic DNA from each cell subset was distributed evenly across all wells of several immunoSEQ 96-well plates, and each plate was treated as a replicate. Each replicate PCR for sorted subsets received roughly 0.2 ug genomic DNA, equal to 30,000 or so T cell genomes. Purified libraries were quantified with a Qubit 3.0 fluorometer, sized on a Bioanalyzer 2100, and re-quantified with the KAPA Library Quantification kit. Every immunoSEQ 96-well plate was sequenced on a separate single-read 150-cycle Illumina NextSeq 550 flow cell. On the study's bioinformatics: Because the immunoSEQ output held only junctional sequences and lacked quality scores, the filtering could not match the filtering applied to full-length reads. Sequences were annotated with PyIR, a Python wrapper for IgBLAST v1.9, and V/J genes and CDR3 were assigned using IMGT germline references. Any read was removed if the V/J assignment was weak (E-value above 1e-6), the CDR3 was missing, or the read contained stop codons, out-of-frame junctions, or ambiguous translated residues. V3J clonotypes were defined by identical inferred V gene, J gene, and CDR3 amino acid sequence. To compute the percentage overlap between repertoires, the number of shared unique clonotypes was divided by the size of the smaller repertoire. Repertoire richness was assessed with RTK rarefaction, the Chao1 estimator, and Recon v2.1 estimates of unobserved clonotypes. Generation probabilities for all TCRbeta clonotypes obtained by the gDNA method from four donors were computed using OLGA. Entries here come from immuneACCESS through TCRdb and include only in-frame sequences with V and J called. Some clones fail to appear in such tables; in the studies checked, an unresolved V gene covers under half of the shortfall, and the cause of the remainder is unknown. V and J calls and clone size are those listed in that table; D and trimming were worked out from the DNA. The sample table contains over 800,000 clones; only one count was recorded for approximately 92% of them. The top ten clones comprise approximately 25% of the sample.

The rearranged segments are TRBV19 and TRBJ2-2; a tentative D match to TRBD2 spans 5 bases. This TCR came from a man younger than 45 in good health. The sequenced sample was naive CD8+ T cells sorted from blood. The cell subset or site label on this specimen signifies: CD45RA+CCR7+. The CDR3 in this case is CASSSLASNTGELFF. DNA sequence: TGTGCCAGTAGTAGCCTAGCTTCGAACACCGGGGAGCTGTTTTTT.